Ten or more counts support the clone carrying this TCR beta chain. These data belong to a study of spatial heterogeneity in lung cancer. The CDR3 loop spans 13 amino acids. The V and J ends lost 7 bases and 7 bases, in that order; junction bases with no gene match: 12. Per germline, CDR1 SQVTM and CDR2 ANQGSEA. From the 5' RACE reads, TCRdb called clonotypes with MiXCR, one entry per CDR3 protein. The repertoire holds 50,000 to 75,000 distinct CDR3 sequences, with nearly 6.5% as singletons. Time point in this sample: sample taken at primary tumor resection. This TCR derives from a female donor with early-stage non-small cell lung cancer. The V gene is TRBV29-1, the J gene TRBJ1-1, with TRBD1 matching over 7 bases. Material: PBMCs, obtained at surgery. This chain's CDR3 is CSERQGGGGEAFF. CDR3 bases: TGCAGCGAAAGACAGGGCGGAGGTGGTGAAGCTTTCTTT.